A single sample gave rise to the 6 T cell receptor beta chains below, sequenced in a study of early T cells in non-severe SARS-CoV-2 infection (dated by TCRdb to the early 2020s). The library relied on 5' RACE. The data were produced on a NextSeq 500. TCRdb ran its own pipeline on the public reads, namely fastp trimming at Q25 and MiXCR clone calling, and kept in-frame beta chains. Rows with a matching CDR3 protein are joined into one entry that keeps the most common DNA and genes. In this sample the table shows about 41,000 distinct CDR3 sequences, approximately 10% of which occur a single time. The ten top clones hold about 9.5% of the sample. Sequenced sample: whole blood. The source of these receptors is an adult who was a healthcare worker with PCR-confirmed SARS-CoV-2 infection or an uninfected control (not recorded which).

This clonotype appeared many times. V gene TRBV29-1 combines with J gene TRBJ1-2; D ambiguous. The CDR3 loop spans 11 amino acids. Between the trimmed V and J ends, which lost 7 bases and 6 bases, there was a span of 12 bases. The germline V gene encodes CDR1 SQVTM and CDR2 ANQGSEA. The CDR3 region is CSAEGMDGYTF. The DNA of the CDR3 is TGCAGCGCCGAAGGTATGGATGGCTACACCTTC. Filled out from reference TRBV29-1 and TRBJ1-2, the complete variable domain reads SAVISQKPSRDICQRGTSLTIQCQVDSQVTMMFWYRQQPGQSLTLIATANQGSEATYESGFVIDKFPISRPNLTFSTLTVSNMSPEDSSIYLCSAEGMDGYTFGSGTRLTVV.

To note about this clonotype: A single base separates this from a much larger clone, so it may be a read error. The CDR3 ends on some other residue instead of the conserved phenylalanine or tryptophan, so this is likely a read error. The V gene is TRBV3-1, the J gene TRBJ2-3, with 8 bases aligning to TRBD2. V shed 6 bases and J 4 bases; nucleotides not matched to a gene: 0. The CDR3 has 12 amino acids. The germline V gene has CDR1 LGHDT and CDR2 YNNKEL (reference sequence). The CDR3 here is CASRTSADTQYY. In DNA, the CDR3 is TGTGCCAGCAGGACTAGCGCAGATACGCAGTATTAT.

This clonotype was seen repeatedly, ten times or more. The chain recombines TRBV19 with TRBJ1-2; no firm D call. Germline assignment: CDR1 LNHDA and CDR2 SQIVND (reference sequence). The CDR3 contains 11 residues. Trimming pared 8 bases from V and 4 bases from J, leaving 8 bases between. The chain's CDR3 is CASSDLYGYTF. The CDR3 DNA reads as TGTGCCAGTTCGGATCTCTATGGCTACACCTTC.

This clonotype showed up many times. The genes are TRBV11-2 and TRBJ2-5; D not certain. V lost 5 bases and J lost 2, with 3 bases in between. Germline V gives CDR1 SGHAT, CDR2 FQNNGV. The CDR3 extends over 11 amino acids. CDR3 residues: CASSPQETQYF. In nucleotides, the CDR3 is TGTGCCAGCAGCCCTCAAGAGACCCAGTACTTC.

This clonotype showed up just a few times. The chain joins TRBV20-1 to TRBJ2-1; 9 bases match TRBD2. V lost 6 bases, J lost 4 bases, and 13 bases stayed unmatched. CDR3 length: 16 amino acids. Germline loops: CDR1 DFQATT, CDR2 SNEGSKA (reference sequence). The CDR3 DNA follows: TGCAGTGCCAAAATACCGACTAGCGGCCCTTACAATGAGCAGTTCTTC. Its protein product is CSAKIPTSGPYNEQFF.

This clonotype rates as medium-sized (0.01 to 0.1%). J is TRBJ2-3 and V is TRBV11-2; a weak D match, TRBD2 (5 bases). V lost 5 bases, J lost 6 bases, and 9 bases lay in between. The CDR3 length is 12 residues. The germline CDR1 and CDR2 sequences are SGHAT and FQNNGV. The CDR3 region has the DNA TGTGCCAGCAGCCCATCGGGGGATACGCAGTATTTT. Protein product: CASSPSGDTQYF.